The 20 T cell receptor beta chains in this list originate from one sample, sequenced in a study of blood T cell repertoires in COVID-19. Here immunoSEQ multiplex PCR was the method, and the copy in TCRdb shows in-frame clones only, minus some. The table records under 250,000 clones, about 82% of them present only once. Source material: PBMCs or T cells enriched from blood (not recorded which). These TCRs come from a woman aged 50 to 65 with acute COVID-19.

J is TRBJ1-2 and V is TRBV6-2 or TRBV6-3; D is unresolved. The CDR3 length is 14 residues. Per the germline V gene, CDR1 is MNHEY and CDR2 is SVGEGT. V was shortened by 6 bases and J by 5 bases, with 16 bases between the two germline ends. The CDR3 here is CASRPAGGLYGYTF. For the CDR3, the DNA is TGTGCCAGCAGGCCTGCAGGAGGATTGTATGGCTACACCTTC.

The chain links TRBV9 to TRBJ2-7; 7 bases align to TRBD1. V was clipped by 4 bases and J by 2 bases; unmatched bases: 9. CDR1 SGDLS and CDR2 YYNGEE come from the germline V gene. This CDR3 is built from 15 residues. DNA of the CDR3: TGTGCCAGCAGCCCCCGAGGGGACAGCACCTACGAGCAGTACTTC. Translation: CASSPRGDSTYEQYF. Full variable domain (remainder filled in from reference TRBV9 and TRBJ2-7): DSGVTQTPKHLITATGQRVTLRCSPRSGDLSVYWYQQSLDQGLQFLIQYYNGEERAKGNILERFSAQQFPDLHSELNLSSLELGDSALYFCASSPRGDSTYEQYFGPGTRLTVT.

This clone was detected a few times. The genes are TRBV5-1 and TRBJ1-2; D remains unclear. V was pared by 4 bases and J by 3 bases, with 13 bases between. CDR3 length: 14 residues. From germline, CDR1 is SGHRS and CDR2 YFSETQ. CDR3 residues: CASSLFGADYGYTF. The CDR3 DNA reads TGCGCCAGCAGCCTCTTCGGAGCCGACTATGGCTACACCTTC.

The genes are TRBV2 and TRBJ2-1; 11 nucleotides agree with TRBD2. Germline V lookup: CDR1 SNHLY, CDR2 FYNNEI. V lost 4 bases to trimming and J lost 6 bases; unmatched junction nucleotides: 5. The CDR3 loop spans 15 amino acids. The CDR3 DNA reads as TGTGCCAGCAGTGTGGGGACTAGCGGAGCCAATGAGCAGTTCTTC. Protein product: CASSVGTSGANEQFF.

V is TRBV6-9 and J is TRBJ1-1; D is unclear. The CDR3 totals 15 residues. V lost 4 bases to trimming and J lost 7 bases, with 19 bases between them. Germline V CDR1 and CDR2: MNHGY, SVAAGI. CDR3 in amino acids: CASSFSDFRRIEAFF. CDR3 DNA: TGTGCCAGCAGTTTTAGCGACTTCAGGAGGATTGAAGCTTTCTTT.

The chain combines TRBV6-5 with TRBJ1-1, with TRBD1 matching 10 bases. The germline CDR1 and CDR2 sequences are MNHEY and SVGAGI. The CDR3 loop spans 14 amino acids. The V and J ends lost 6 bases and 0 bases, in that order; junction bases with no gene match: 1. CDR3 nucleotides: TGTGCCAGCAGGGGGACAGGGGTGAACACTGAAGCTTTCTTT. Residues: CASRGTGVNTEAFF.

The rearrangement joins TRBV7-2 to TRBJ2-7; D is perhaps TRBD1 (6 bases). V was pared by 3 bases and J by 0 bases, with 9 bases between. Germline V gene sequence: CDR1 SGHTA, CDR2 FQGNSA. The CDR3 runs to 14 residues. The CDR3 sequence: CASSLDSYSYEQYF. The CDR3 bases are TGTGCCAGCAGCTTGGACAGCTACTCCTACGAGCAGTACTTC. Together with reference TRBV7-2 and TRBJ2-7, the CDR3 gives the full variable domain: GAGVSQSPSNKVTEKGKDVELRCDPISGHTALYWYRQSLGQGLEFLIYFQGNSAPDKSGLPSDRFSAERTGGSVSTLTIQRTQQEDSAVYLCASSLDSYSYEQYFGPGTRLTVT.

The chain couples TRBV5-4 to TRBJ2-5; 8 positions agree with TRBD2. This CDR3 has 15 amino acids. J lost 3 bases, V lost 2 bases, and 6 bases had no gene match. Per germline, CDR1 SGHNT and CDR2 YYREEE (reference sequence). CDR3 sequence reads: CASSFRGGMEETQYF. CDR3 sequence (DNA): TGTGCCAGCAGCTTCCGGGGGGGCATGGAAGAGACCCAGTACTTC.

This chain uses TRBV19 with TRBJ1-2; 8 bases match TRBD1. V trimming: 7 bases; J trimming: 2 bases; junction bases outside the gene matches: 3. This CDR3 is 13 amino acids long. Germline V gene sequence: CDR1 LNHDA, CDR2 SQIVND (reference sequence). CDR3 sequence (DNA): TGTGCCAGTAAGGACAGGGACAACTATGGCTACACCTTC. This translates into CASKDRDNYGYTF.

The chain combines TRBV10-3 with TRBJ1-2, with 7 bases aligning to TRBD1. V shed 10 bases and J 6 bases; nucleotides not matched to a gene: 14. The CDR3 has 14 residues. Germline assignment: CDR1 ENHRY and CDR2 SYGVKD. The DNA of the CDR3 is TGTGCCACCAGGGGGGCCGGGGATCCGGATGGCTACACCTTC. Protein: CATRGAGDPDGYTF.

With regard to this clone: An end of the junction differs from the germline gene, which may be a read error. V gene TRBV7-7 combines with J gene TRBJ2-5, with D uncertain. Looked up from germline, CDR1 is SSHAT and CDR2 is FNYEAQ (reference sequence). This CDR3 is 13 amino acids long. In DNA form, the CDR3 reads TGTGCTAGCAGCTTTGGCCAGGAAGAGACCCAGTACTTC. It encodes CASSFGQEETQYF.

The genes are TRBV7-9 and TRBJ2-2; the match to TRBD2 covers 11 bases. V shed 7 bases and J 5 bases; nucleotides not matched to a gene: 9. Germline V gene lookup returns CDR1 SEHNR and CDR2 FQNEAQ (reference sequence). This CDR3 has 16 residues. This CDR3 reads CASIPTSGVFTGELFF. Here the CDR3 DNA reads TGTGCCAGCATCCCGACTAGCGGGGTATTTACCGGGGAGCTGTTTTTT.

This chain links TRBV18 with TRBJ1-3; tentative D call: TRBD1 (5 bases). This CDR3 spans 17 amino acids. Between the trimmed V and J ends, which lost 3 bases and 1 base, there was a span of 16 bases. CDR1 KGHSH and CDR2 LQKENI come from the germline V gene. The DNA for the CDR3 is TGTGCCAGCTCACCGCTGACAGCCGCCCCGTCTGGAAACACCATATATTTT. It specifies CASSPLTAAPSGNTIYF.

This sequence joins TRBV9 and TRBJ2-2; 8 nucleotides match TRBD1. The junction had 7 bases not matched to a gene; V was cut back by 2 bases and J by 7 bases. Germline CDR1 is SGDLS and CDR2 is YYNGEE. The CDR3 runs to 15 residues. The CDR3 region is CASSVQGAPSGELFF. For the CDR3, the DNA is TGTGCCAGCAGCGTCCAGGGGGCGCCGAGCGGGGAGCTGTTTTTT.

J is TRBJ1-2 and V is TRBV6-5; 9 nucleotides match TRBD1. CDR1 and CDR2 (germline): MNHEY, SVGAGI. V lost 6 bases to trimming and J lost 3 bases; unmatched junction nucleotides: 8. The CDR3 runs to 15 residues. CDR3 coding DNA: TGTGCCAGCAGGGACCCGGGACAGGGTGACTATGGCTACACCTTC. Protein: CASRDPGQGDYGYTF.

The CDR3, as DNA: TGTGCCAGCAGGGACAGGGTTGGGAACACTGAAGCTTTCTTT. Translating it yields CASRDRVGNTEAFF. The V call is TRBV19, the J call TRBJ1-1; TRBD1 aligns across 9 bases. The CDR3 has 14 amino acids. Germline lookup yields CDR1 LNHDA and CDR2 SQIVND (reference sequence). J lost 1 base, V lost 9 bases, and 6 bases had no gene match.

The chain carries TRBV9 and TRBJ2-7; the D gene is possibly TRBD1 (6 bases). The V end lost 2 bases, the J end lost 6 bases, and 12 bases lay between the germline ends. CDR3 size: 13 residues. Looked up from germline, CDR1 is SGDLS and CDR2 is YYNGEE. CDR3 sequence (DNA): TGTGCCAGCAGCGTCGTCCTAGGGGGCGAGCAGTACTTC. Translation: CASSVVLGGEQYF.

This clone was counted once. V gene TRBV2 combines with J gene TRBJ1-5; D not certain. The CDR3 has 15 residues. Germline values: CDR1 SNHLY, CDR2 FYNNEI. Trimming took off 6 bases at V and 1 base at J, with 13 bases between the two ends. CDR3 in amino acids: CASSSRHLSNQPQHF. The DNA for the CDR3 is TGTGCCAGCAGCAGCAGGCACCTAAGCAATCAGCCCCAGCATTTT. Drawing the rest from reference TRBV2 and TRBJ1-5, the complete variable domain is EPEVTQTPSHQVTQMGQEVILRCVPISNHLYFYWYRQILGQKVEFLVSFYNNEISEKSEIFDDQFSVERPDGSNFTLKIRSTKLEDSAMYFCASSSRHLSNQPQHFGDGTRLSIL.

CDR3 amino acids: CASSFLRSDTDTQYF. The CDR3 DNA follows: TGCGCCAGCAGCTTTTTGCGGAGTGACACAGATACGCAGTATTTT. V and J are TRBV5-1 and TRBJ2-3; D remains unclear. Trimming left V 2 bases short and J 2 bases short, with 12 bases between. CDR3 length equals 15 residues. CDR1 and CDR2 (germline): SGHRS, YFSETQ.

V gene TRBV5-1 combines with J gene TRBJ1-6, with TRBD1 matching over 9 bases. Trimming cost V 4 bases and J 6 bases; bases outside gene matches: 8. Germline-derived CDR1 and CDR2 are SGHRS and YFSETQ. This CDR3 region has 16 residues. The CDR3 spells CASSREGQGFNSPLHF. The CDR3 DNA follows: TGCGCCAGCAGCCGCGAGGGACAGGGTTTTAATTCACCCCTCCACTTT.